This TCR beta chain was sequenced during a study of PD-L1 blockade in urothelial cancer. Profiling relied on immunoSEQ multiplex PCR, and the TCRdb table lists in-frame clones only, not all of them. There are 100,000 to 150,000 clones in the sample; about 84% occur only once, and 2% to 3% lies in the top ten. Time point denoted: peripheral blood 6 weeks after treatment start. This CDR3 is built from 13 residues. V lost 6 bases and J 8 bases, leaving 16 bases between the germline ends. The germline CDR1 and CDR2 sequences are MNHNS and SASEGT. This receptor was taken from a man aged 45 to 65 with urothelial cancer. The V and J genes are TRBV6-1 and TRBJ1-2; tentative D call: TRBD1 (5 bases). The sample consisted of PBMCs, taken around atezolizumab (anti-PD-L1) treatment. The CDR3 region has the DNA TGTGCCAGCAGCGCCCAGGGTCCCCCGGGCTACACCTTC. Its protein product is CASSAQGPPGYTF.